A selection of T cell receptor beta chains follows, all from one sample in a study of T cells expressing NK-cell markers. TCRdb reprocessed the 5' RACE reads and reports one entry per CDR3 protein, with no DNA. The sample totals 150,000 to 200,000 distinct CDR3 sequences. The material sequenced was blood T cells: a sorted CD56 or NKG2C T cell subset, CD4+ or CD8+ T cells, or bulk PBMC T cells (not recorded which). The receptors originated from a man between 18 and 69 years old in good health. Each CDR3 is given with its conserved first and last residue.

v_gene,j_gene,CDR3aa
TRBV5-6,TRBJ1-5,CASERRGFQPQHF
TRBV7-9,TRBJ2-7,CASSLSRGRAYEQYF
TRBV27,TRBJ2-7,CASSPQSGGYEQYF
TRBV5-1,TRBJ2-1,CASSKSGGVYNEQFF
TRBV11-1,TRBJ2-1,CASSESGRAPVGNNEQFF
TRBV2,TRBJ2-7,CASTNSGGANEQYF
TRBV7-2,TRBJ2-5,CASSPKTGRQETQYF
TRBV2,TRBJ2-7,CASSDLDRGSEQYF
TRBV28,TRBJ2-3,CASSPDREVTDTQYF
TRBV30,TRBJ1-5,CAWSTPGFSNQPQHF
TRBV2,TRBJ1-1,CASSDRNTEAFF
TRBV7-8,TRBJ2-3,CASSVPPGSGGRTDTQYF
TRBV9,TRBJ1-2,CASSVGGGSGYTF